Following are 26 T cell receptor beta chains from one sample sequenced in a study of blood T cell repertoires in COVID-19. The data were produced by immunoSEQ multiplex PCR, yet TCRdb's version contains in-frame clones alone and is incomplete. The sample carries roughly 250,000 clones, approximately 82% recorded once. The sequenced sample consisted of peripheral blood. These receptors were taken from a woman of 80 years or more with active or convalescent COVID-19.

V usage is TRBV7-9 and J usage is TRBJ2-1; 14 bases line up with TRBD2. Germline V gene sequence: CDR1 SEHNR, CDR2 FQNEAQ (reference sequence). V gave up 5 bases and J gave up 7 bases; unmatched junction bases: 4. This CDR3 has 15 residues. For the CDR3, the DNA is TGTGCCAGCAGCCCCGGGACTAGCGGGAGTAATGAGCAGTTCTTC. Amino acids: CASSPGTSGSNEQFF.

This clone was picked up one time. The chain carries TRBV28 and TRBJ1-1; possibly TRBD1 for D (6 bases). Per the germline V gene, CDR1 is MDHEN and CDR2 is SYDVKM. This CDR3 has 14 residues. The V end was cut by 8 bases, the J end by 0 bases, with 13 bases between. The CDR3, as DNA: TGTGCCAGCTGGACAGCCCCTATGAACACTGAAGCTTTCTTT. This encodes CASWTAPMNTEAFF.

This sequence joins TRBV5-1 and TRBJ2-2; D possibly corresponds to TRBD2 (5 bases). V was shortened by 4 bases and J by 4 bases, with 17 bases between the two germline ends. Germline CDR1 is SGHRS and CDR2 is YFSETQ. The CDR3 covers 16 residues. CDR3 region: CASSLPALASTGELFF. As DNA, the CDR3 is TGCGCCAGCAGCCTCCCAGCGCTAGCCTCCACCGGGGAGCTGTTTTTT.

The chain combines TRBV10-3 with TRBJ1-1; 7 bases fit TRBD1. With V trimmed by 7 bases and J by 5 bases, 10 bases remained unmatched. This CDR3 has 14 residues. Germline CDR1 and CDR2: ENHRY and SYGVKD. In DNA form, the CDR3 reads TGTGCCATCACCAGGACAGGTGGGGTGACTGAAGCTTTCTTT. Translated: CAITRTGGVTEAFF.

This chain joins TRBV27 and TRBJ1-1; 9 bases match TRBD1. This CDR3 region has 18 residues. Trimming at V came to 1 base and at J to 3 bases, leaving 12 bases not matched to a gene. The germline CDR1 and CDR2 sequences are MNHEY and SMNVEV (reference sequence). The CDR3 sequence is CASSLFGTGSGWDTEAFF. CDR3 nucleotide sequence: TGTGCCAGCAGTTTATTTGGGACAGGGTCTGGTTGGGACACTGAAGCTTTCTTT.

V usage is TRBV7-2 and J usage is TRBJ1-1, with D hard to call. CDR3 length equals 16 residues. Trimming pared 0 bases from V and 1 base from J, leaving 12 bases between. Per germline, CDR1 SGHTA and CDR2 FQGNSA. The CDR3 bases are TGTGCCAGCAGCTTAGCGGTCAGGAAGCCGAACACTGAAGCTTTCTTT. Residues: CASSLAVRKPNTEAFF.

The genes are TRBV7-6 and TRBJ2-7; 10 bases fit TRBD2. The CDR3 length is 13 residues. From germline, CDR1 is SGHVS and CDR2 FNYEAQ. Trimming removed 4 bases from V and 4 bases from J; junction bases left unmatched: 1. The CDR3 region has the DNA TGTGCCAGCAGCTCTAGCGGGAGATACGAGCAGTACTTC. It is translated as CASSSSGRYEQYF.

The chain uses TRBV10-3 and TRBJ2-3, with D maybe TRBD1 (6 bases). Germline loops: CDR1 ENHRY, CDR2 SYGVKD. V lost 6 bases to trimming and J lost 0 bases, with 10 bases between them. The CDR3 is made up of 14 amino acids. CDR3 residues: CAIRQQGSTDTQYF. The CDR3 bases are TGTGCCATCAGACAACAGGGAAGCACAGATACGCAGTATTTT.

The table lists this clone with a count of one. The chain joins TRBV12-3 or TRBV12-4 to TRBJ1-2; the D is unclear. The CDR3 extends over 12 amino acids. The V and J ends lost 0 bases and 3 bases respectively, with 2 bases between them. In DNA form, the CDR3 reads TGTGCCAGCAGTTTAGCCGACTATGGCTACACCTTC. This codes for CASSLADYGYTF.

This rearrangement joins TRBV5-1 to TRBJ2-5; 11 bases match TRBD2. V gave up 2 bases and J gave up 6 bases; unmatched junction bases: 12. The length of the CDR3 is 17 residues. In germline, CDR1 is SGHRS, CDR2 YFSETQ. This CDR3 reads CASSFSPVAGGEKTQYF. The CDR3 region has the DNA TGCGCCAGCAGCTTTTCCCCAGTAGCGGGAGGGGAGAAGACCCAGTACTTC.

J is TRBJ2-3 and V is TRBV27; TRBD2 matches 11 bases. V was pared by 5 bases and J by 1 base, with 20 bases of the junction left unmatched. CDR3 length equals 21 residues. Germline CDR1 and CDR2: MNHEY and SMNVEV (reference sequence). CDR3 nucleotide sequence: TGTGCCAGCAGTGGGGGAACCTTAGCGGGAGGGCCGTTATTTCGCACAGATACGCAGTATTTT. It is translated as CASSGGTLAGGPLFRTDTQYF.

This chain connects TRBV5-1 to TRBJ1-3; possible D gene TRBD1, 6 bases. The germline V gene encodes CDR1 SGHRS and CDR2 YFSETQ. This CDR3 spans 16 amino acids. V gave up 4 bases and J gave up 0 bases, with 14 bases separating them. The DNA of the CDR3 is TGCGCCAGCAGCAACAGGGATTCTGTCTCTGGAAACACCATATATTTT. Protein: CASSNRDSVSGNTIYF.

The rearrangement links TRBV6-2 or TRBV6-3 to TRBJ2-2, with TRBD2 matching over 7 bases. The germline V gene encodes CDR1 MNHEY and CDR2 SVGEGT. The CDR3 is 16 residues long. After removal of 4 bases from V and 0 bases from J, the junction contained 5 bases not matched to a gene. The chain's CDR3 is CASSWVLATNTGELFF. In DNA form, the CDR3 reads TGTGCCAGCAGTTGGGTACTAGCGACGAACACCGGGGAGCTGTTTTTT.

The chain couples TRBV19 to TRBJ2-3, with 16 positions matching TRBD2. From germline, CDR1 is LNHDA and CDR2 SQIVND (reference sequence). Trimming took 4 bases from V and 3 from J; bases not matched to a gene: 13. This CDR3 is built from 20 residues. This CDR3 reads CASSTPFGGLAGGLTDTQYF. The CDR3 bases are TGTGCCAGTAGTACCCCTTTTGGGGGACTAGCGGGGGGGTTAACAGATACGCAGTATTTT.

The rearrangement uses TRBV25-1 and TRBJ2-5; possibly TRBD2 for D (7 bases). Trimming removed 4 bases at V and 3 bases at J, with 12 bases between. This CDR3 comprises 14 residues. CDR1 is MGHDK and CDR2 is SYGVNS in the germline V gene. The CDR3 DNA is TGTGCCAGCAGTGTTGGGGGGGGCAAAGAGACCCAGTACTTC. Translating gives CASSVGGGKETQYF.

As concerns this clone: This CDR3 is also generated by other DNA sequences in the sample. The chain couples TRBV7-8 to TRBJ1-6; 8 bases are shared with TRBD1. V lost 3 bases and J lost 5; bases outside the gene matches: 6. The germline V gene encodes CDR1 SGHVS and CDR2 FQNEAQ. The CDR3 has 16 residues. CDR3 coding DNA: TGTGCCAGCAGCTTGGTTGCAGGGGGCAATAATTCACCCCTCCACTTT. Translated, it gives CASSLVAGGNNSPLHF.

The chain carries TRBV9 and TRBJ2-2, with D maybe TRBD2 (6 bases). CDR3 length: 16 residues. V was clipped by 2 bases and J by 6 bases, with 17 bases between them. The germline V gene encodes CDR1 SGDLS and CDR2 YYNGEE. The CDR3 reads CASSVSGSGWAGELFF. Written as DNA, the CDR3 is TGTGCCAGCAGCGTGTCCGGGAGCGGTTGGGCCGGGGAGCTGTTTTTT. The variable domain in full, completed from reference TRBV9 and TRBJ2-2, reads DSGVTQTPKHLITATGQRVTLRCSPRSGDLSVYWYQQSLDQGLQFLIQYYNGEERAKGNILERFSAQQFPDLHSELNLSSLELGDSALYFCASSVSGSGWAGELFFGEGSRLTVL.

The CDR3 DNA is TGTGCCTGGAGTGTACAGGGGGGGACCGGGGAGCTGTTTTTT. Translating gives CAWSVQGGTGELFF. The chain links TRBV30 to TRBJ2-2; a possible D gene is TRBD1 (8 bases). The CDR3 runs to 14 residues. Germline V gene sequence: CDR1 GTSNPN, CDR2 SVGIG (reference sequence). Between the trimmed V and J ends, which lost 0 bases and 5 bases, there was a span of 10 bases.

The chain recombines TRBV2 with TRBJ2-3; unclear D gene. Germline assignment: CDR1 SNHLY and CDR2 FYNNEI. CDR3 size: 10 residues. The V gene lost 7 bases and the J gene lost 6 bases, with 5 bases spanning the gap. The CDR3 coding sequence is TGTGCCAGCACGGTTGATACGCAGTATTTT. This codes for CASTVDTQYF.

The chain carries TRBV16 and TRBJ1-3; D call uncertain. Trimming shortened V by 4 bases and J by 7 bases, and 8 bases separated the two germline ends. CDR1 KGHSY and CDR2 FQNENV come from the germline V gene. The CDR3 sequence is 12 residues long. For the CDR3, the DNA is TGTGCCAGCAGCCCTAGGTGGAACACCATATATTTT. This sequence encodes CASSPRWNTIYF.

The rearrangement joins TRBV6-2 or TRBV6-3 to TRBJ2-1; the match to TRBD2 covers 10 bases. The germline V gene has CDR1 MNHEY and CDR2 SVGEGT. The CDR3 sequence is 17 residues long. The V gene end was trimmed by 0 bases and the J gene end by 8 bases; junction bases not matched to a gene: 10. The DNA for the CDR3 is TGTGCCAGCAGTTACTCCAGCGGGAGGGCAAGTGCACATGAGCAGTTCTTC. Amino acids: CASSYSSGRASAHEQFF.

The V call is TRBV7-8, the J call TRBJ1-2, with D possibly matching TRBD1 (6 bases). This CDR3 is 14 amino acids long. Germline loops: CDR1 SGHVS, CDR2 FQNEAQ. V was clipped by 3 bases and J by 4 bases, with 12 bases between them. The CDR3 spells CASSLPGQIYGYTF. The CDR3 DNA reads TGTGCCAGCAGCTTGCCGGGACAAATCTATGGCTACACCTTC.

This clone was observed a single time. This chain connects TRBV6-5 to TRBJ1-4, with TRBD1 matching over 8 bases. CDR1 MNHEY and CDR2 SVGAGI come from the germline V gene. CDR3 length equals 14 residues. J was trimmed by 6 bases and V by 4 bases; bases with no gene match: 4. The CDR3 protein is CASSLTGGDEKLFF. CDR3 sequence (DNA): TGTGCCAGCAGTTTAACAGGGGGGGATGAAAAACTGTTTTTT.

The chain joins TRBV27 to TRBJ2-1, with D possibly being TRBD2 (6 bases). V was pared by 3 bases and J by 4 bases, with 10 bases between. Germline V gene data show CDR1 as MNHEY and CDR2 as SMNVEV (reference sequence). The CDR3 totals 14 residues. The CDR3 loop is CASSLGREYNEQFF. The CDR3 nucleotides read TGTGCCAGCAGTTTGGGACGGGAGTACAATGAGCAGTTCTTC.

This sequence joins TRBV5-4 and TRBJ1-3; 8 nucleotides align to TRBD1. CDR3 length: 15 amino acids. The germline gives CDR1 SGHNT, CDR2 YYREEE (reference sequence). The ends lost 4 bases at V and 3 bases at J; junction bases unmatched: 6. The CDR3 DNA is TGTGCCAGCAGCCGTCCGGGACAGGATGGAAACACCATATATTTT. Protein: CASSRPGQDGNTIYF.

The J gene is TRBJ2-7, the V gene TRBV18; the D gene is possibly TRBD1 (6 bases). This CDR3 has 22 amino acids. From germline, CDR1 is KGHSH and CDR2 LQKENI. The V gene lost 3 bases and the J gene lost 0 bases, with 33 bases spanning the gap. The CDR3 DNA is TGTGCCAGCTCACCGCGCAACTTCCAGGGGTCTAGAGGACGAGCGAGCTCCTACGAGCAGTACTTC. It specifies CASSPRNFQGSRGRASSYEQYF.